Reported below is one T cell receptor (beta chain). Its antigen is still unknown. The CDR3 has 14 amino acids. The V and J ends lost 4 bases and 1 base respectively, with 7 bases between them. This specimen comes from a study of response to subunit inactivated influenza vaccine. Study-level findings and limits: Few new T cells, the authors suggested, are recruited by each seasonal influenza vaccination.

Each CDR3 protein is one row after TCRdb ran MiXCR on the RT-PCR reads. The repertoire holds more than 450,000 distinct CDR3 sequences, with about 7.6% as singletons. The TCR sequence derives from a man aged 45 to 75 who received an inactivated influenza vaccine. The V and J genes are TRBV12-3 or TRBV12-4 and TRBJ2-2; D ambiguous. The sequencing here drew on PBMCs from blood, taken around 25 months after vaccination. DNA for the CDR3: TGTGCCAGCAGTTCCTTGCGGAACACCGGGGAGCTGTTTTTT. As protein: CASSSLRNTGELFF.